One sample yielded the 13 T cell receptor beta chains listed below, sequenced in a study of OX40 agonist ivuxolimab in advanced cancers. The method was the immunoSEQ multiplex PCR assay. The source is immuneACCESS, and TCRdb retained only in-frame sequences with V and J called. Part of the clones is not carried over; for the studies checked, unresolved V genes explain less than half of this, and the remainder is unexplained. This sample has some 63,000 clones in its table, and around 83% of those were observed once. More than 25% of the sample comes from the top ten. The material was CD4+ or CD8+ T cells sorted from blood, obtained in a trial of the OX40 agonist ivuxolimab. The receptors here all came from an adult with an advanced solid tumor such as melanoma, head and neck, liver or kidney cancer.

CDR3 amino acids: CASSAKPRSRLAGDTDTQYF. Here the CDR3 DNA reads TGTGCCAGCAGCGCAAAACCACGGTCTAGACTAGCGGGGGATACAGATACGCAGTATTTT. This chain joins TRBV9 and TRBJ2-3; 12 bases line up with TRBD2. Germline lookup yields CDR1 SGDLS and CDR2 YYNGEE. V gave up 3 bases and J gave up 3 bases; unmatched junction bases: 17. The length of the CDR3 is 20 residues.

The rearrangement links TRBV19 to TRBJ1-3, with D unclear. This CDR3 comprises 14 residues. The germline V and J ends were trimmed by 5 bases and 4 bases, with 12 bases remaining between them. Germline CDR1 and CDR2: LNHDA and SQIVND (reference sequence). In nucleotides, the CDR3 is TGTGCCAGTAGTCCTAGGACTCCAGGAAACACCATATATTTT. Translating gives CASSPRTPGNTIYF.

In DNA, the CDR3 is TGCGCCAGCAGCTGGGGGGACAGACTTCAAGAGACCCAGTACTTC. Translating gives CASSWGDRLQETQYF. V and J are TRBV5-1 and TRBJ2-5; possible D gene TRBD1, 7 bases. This CDR3 is 15 amino acids long. Trimming took off 3 bases at V and 2 bases at J, with 14 bases between the two ends. Germline CDR1 is SGHRS and CDR2 is YFSETQ.

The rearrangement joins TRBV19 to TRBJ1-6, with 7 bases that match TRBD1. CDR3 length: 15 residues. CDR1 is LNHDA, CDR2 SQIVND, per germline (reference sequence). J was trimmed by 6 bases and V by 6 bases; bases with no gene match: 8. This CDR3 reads CASSSGDSVNSPLHF. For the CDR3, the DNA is TGTGCCAGTAGCAGCGGGGACAGCGTTAATTCACCCCTCCACTTT.

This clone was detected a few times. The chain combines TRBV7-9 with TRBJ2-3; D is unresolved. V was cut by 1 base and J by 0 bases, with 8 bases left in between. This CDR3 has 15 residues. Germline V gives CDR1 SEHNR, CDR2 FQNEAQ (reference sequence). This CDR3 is CASSLGRVSTDTQYF. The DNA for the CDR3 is TGTGCCAGCAGCTTAGGCCGGGTTAGCACAGATACGCAGTATTTT.

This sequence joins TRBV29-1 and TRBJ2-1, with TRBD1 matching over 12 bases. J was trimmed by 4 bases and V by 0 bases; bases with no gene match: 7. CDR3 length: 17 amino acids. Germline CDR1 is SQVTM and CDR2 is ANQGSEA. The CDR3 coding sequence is TGCAGCGTTGAAGATGGGGGGACAGGGGGCGGTTACAATGAGCAGTTCTTC. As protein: CSVEDGGTGGGYNEQFF.

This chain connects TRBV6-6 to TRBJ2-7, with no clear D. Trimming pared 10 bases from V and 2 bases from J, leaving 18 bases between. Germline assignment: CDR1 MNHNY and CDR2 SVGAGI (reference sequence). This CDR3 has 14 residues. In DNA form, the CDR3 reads TGTGCCACCCTGCTTCAAAAGGCGACCTACGAGCAGTACTTC. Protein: CATLLQKATYEQYF.

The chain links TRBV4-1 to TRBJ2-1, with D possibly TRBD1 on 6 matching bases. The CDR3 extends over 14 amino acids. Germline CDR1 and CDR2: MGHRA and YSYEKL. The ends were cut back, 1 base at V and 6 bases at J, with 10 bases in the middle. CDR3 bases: TGCGCCAGCAGCCAAGGGATAGGGGGCAATGAGCAGTTCTTC. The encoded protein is CASSQGIGGNEQFF.

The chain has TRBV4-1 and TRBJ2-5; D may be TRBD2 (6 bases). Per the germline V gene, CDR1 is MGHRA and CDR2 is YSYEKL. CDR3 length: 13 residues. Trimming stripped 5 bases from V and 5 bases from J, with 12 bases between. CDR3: CASSKLASETQYF. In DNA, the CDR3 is TGCGCCAGCAGCAAACTAGCTTCGGAGACCCAGTACTTC.

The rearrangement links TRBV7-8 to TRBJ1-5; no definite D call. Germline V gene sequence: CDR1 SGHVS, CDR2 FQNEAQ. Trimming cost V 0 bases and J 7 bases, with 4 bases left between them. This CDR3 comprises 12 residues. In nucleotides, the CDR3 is TGTGCCAGCAGCTTAGCGGGGCAGCCCCAGCATTTT. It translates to CASSLAGQPQHF.

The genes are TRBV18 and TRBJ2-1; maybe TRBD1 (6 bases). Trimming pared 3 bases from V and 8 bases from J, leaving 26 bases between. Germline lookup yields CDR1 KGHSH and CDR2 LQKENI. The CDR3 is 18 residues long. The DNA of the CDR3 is TGTGCCAGCTCACCCCCCGAACAGGGCTCAAATGGCAAATATGAGCAGTTCTTC. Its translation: CASSPPEQGSNGKYEQFF.

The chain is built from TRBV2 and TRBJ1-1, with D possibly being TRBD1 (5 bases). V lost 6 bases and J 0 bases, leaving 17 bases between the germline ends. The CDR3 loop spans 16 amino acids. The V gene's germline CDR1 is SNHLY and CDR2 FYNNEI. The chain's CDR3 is CASRNPGGLLNTEAFF. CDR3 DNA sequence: TGTGCCAGCAGGAACCCCGGGGGACTACTGAACACTGAAGCTTTCTTT.

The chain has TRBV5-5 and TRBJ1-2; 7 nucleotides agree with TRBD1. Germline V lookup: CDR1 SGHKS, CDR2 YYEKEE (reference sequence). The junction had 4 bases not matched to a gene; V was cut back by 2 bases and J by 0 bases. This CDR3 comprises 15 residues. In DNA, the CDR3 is TGTGCCAGCAGCTTACAGGGGCTAGCTAACTATGGCTACACCTTC. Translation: CASSLQGLANYGYTF.